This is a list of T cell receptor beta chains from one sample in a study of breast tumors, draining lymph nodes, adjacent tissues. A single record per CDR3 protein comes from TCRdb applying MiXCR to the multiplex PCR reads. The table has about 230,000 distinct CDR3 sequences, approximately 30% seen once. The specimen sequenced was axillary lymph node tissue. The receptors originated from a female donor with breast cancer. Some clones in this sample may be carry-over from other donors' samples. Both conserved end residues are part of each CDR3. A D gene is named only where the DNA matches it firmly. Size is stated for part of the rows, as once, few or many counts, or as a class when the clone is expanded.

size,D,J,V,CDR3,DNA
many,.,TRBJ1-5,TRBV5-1,CASSPMGGTFNQPQHF,TGCGCCAGCAGTCCAATGGGTGGAACTTTCAATCAGCCCCAGCATTTT
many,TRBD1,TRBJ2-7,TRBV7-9,CASSSGQVRYEQYF,TGTGCCAGCAGTTCGGGACAGGTGAGGTACGAGCAGTACTTC
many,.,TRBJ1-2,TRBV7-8,CASSFTARDLPSSGYTF,TGTGCCAGCAGCTTCACCGCAAGGGACCTTCCATCCAGTGGCTACACCTTC
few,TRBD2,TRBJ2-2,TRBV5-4,CASSSGTTGRGNTGELFF,TGTGCCAGCAGCTCCGGGACTACCGGGAGGGGGAACACCGGGGAGCTGTTTTTT
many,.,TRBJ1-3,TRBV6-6,CASLQGNGNTIYF,TGTGCCAGCTTGCAGGGGAACGGAAACACCATATATTTT
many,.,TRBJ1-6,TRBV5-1,CASSLNYRRDNSPLHF,TGCGCCAGCAGCTTGAACTACCGCAGGGATAATTCACCCCTCCACTTT
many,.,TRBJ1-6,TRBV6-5,CASSYQDGGSPLHF,TGTGCCAGCAGTTACCAGGACGGGGGTTCACCCCTCCACTTT
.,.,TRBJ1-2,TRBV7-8,CASSGAANYGYTF,TGTGCCAGCAGCGGAGCGGCAAACTATGGCTACACCTTC
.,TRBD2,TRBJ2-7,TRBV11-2,CASSLGSGLANYEQYF,TGTGCCAGCAGCCTGGGTAGCGGGTTAGCGAACTACGAGCAGTACTTC
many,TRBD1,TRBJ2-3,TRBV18,CASSPRTGPDTQYF,TGTGCCAGCTCACCACGGACAGGGCCAGATACGCAGTATTTT
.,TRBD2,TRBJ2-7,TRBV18,CASSPRRTSGSSSHEQYF,TGTGCCAGCTCACCAAGGAGGACTAGCGGGAGCTCTAGCCACGAGCAGTACTTC
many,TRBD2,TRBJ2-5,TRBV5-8,CASSIGTSVILPGAQYF,TGTGCCAGCAGCATTGGGACTAGCGTTATTCTTCCGGGGGCCCAGTACTTC
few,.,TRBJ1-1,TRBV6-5,CASTNRREAFF,TGTGCCAGCACTAATCGGAGAGAAGCTTTCTTT
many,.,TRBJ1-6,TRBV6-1,CATDIIGSPLHF,TGTGCCACCGACATAATAGGTTCACCCCTCCACTTT
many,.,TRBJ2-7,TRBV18,CASSPEPESYEQYF,TGTGCCAGCTCACCCGAACCTGAATCCTACGAGCAGTACTTC
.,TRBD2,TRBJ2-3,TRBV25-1,CASEGGRAPTDTQYF,TGTGCCAGCGAGGGAGGGAGGGCCCCGACAGATACGCAGTATTTT
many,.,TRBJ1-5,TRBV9,CASSLGNGRDQPQHF,TGTGCCAGTTCCCTGGGGAATGGTAGAGATCAGCCCCAGCATTTT
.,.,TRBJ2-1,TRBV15,CATSSHLVGSNEQFF,TGTGCCACCAGCAGCCACCTAGTCGGGAGCAATGAGCAGTTCTTC
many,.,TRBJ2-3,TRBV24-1,CATRGTTGTDTQYF,TGTGCCACCAGGGGCACTACAGGGACAGATACGCAGTATTTT
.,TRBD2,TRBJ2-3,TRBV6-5,CASSYSKGTSGSYTQYF,TGTGCCAGCAGTTACTCGAAAGGGACTAGCGGGAGTTATACGCAGTATTTT
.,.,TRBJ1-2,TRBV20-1,CSASPAGSGNYGYTF,TGCAGTGCTAGCCCTGCAGGTTCGGGTAACTATGGCTACACCTTC
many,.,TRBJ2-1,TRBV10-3,CAIGRGRNEQFF,TGTGCCATCGGGAGAGGAAGAAATGAGCAGTTCTTC
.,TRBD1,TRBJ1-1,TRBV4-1,CASSQEGGRGRRTEAFF,TGCGCCAGCAGCCAAGAGGGCGGAAGGGGGCGACGGACTGAAGCTTTCTTT
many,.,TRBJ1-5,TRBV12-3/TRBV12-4,CASSLRGAQGHQPQHF,TGTGCCAGCAGTTTACGGGGGGCACAGGGACATCAGCCCCAGCATTTT
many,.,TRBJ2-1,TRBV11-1,CASSLSNRRNEQFF,TGTGCCAGCAGCTTATCAAATAGGAGGAATGAGCAGTTCTTC
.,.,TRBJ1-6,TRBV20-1,CSAKGGAGTNSPLHF,TGCAGTGCCAAGGGGGGGGCAGGGACTAATTCACCCCTCCACTTT
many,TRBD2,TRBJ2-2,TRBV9,CASSSSIAGNTGELFF,TGTGCCAGCAGCTCTTCAATAGCGGGGAACACCGGGGAGCTGTTTTTT
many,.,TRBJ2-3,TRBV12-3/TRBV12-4,CASSLGGNTDTQYF,TGTGCCAGCAGTTTAGGGGGAAACACAGATACGCAGTATTTT
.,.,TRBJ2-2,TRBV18,CASSPTGRSGTGELFF,TGTGCCAGCTCACCTACAGGGAGGTCGGGCACCGGGGAGCTGTTTTTT
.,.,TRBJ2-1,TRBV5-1,CASRLGNEQFF,TGCGCCAGCAGATTGGGAAATGAGCAGTTCTTC
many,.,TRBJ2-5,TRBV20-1,CSAASEYQETQYF,TGCAGTGCAGCTAGCGAATACCAAGAGACCCAGTACTTC
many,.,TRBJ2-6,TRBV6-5,CASSRSYSGANVLTF,TGTGCCAGCAGCCGGTCGTACTCTGGGGCCAACGTCCTGACTTTC
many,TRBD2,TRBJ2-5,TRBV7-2,CATRAGGQETQYF,TGTGCCACCCGAGCGGGGGGACAAGAGACCCAGTACTTC
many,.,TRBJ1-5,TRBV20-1,CSASPKAGNQPQHF,TGCAGTGCTAGCCCTAAGGCGGGCAATCAGCCCCAGCATTTT
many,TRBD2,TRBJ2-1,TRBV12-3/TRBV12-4,CASRVAGGNEQFF,TGTGCCAGCAGGGTCGCGGGGGGCAATGAGCAGTTCTTC
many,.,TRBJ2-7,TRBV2,CASSEIGHLTYEQYF,TGTGCCAGCAGTGAAATAGGTCACCTCACCTACGAGCAGTACTTC
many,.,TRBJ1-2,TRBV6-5,CASSWAGTDYGYTF,TGTGCCAGCAGCTGGGCTGGGACCGACTATGGCTACACCTTC
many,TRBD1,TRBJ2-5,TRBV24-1,CATGTRQGLQQETQYF,TGTGCCACGGGCACCAGACAGGGGCTCCAACAAGAGACCCAGTACTTC
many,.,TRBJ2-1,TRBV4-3,CASSLATGVLFF,TGCGCCAGCAGCCTCGCTACCGGAGTCCTGTTCTTC
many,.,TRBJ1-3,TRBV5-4,CASSLPGPSSGNTIYF,TGTGCCAGCAGCTTGCCAGGACCTTCCTCTGGAAACACCATATATTTT
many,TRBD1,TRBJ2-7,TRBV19,CASSMGTGAQQYF,TGTGCCAGTAGTATGGGGACAGGGGCACAGCAGTACTTC
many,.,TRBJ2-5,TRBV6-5,CASGPPQETQYF,TGTGCCAGCGGGCCCCCCCAAGAGACCCAGTACTTC
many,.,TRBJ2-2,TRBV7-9,CASTGGPENTGELFF,TGTGCCAGCACCGGCGGACCAGAGAACACCGGGGAGCTGTTTTTT
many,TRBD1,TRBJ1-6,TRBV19,CASRLGQGYSPLHF,TGTGCCAGTAGGCTTGGACAGGGATATTCACCCCTCCACTTT
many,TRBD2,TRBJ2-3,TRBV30,CAWSETSGRRDTQYF,TGTGCCTGGAGTGAGACTAGCGGGAGACGGGATACGCAGTATTTT